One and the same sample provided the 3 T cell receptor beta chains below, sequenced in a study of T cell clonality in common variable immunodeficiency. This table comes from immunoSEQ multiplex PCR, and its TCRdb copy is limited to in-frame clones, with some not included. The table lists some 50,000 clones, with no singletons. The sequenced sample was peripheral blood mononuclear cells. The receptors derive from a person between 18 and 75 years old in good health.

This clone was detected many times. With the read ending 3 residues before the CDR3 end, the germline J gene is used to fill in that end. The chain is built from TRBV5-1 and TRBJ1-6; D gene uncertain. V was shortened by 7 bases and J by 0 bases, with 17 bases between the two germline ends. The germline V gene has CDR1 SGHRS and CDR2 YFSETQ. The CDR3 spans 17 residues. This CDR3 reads CASAMGSPSSYNSPLHF. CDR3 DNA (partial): TGCGCCAGCGCGATGGGCTCCCCGAGCTCCTATAATTCACCC.

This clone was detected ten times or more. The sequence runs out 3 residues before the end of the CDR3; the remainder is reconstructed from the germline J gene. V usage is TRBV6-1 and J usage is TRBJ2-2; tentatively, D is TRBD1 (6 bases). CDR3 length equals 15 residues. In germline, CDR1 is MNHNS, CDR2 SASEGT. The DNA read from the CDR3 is TGTGCCAGCAGTGAAAACAGGGTCAGGGATGAAAAG. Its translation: CASSENRVRDEK. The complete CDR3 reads CASSENRVRDEKLFF.

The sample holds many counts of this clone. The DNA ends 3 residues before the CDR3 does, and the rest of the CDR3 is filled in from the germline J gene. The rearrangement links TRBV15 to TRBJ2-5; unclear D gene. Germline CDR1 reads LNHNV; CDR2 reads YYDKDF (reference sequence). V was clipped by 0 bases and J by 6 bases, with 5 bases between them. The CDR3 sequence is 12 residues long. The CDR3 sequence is CATSRDWQTQYF. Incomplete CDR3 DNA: TGTGCCACCAGCAGAGATTGGCAGACC. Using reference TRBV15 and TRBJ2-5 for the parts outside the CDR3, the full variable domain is DAMVIQNPRYQVTQFGKPVTLSCSQTLNHNVMYWYQQKSSQAPKLLFHYYDKDFNNEADTPDNFQSRRPNTSFCFLDIRSPGLGDTAMYLCATSRDWQTQYFGPGTRLLVL.